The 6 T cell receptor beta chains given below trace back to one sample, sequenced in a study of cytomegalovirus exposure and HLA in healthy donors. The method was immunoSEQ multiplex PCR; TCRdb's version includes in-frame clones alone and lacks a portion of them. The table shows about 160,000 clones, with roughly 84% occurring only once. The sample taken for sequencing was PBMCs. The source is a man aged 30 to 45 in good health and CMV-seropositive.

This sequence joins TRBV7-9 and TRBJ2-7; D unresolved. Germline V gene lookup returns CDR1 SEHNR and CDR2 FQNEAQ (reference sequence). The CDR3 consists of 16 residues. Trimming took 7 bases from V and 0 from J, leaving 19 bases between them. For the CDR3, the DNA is TGTGCCAGCACCCGTAGCCGGAGTGACCCCTCCTACGAGCAGTACTTC. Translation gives CASTRSRSDPSYEQYF.

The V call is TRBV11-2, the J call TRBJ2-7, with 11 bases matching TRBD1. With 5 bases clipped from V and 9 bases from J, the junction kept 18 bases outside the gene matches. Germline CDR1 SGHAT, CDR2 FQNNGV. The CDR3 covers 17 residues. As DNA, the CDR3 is TGTGCCAGCAGCCCCCTTTCCGGGACAGGGGGGTTTGTGGGGCAGTACTTC. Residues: CASSPLSGTGGFVGQYF.

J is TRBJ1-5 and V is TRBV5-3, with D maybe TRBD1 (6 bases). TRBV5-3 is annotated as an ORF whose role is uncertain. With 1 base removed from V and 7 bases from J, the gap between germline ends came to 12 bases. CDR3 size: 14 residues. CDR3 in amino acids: CARSLRGKGQPQHF. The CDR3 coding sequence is TGTGCCAGAAGCTTGAGGGGGAAGGGACAGCCCCAGCATTTT.

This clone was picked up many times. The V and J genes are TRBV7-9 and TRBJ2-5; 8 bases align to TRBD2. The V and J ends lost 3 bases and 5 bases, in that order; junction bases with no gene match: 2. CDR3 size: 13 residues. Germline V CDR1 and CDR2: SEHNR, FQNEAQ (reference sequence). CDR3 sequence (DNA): TGTGCCAGCAGCTTCGGGGGGGCCGAGACCCAGTACTTC. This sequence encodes CASSFGGAETQYF.

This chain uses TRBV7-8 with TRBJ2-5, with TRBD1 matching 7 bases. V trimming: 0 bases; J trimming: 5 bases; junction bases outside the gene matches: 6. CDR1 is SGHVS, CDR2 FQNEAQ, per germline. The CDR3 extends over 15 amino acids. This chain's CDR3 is CASSLARIRGETQYF. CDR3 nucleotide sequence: TGTGCCAGCAGCTTAGCGCGTATCAGGGGGGAGACCCAGTACTTC. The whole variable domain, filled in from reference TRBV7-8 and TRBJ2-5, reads GAGVSQSPRYKVAKRGQDVALRCDPISGHVSLFWYQQALGQGPEFLTYFQNEAQLDKSGLPSDRFFAERPEGSVSTLKIQRTQQEDSAVYLCASSLARIRGETQYFGPGTRLLVL.

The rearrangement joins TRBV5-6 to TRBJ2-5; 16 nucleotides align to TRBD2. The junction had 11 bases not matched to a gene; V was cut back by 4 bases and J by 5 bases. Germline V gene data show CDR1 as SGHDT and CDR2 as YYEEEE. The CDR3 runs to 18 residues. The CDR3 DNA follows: TGTGCCAGCAGCCGGGGACTAGCGGGGGGGCGAACTCGGGAGACCCAGTACTTC. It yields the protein CASSRGLAGGRTRETQYF. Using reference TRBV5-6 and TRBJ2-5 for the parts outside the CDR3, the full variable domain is DAGVTQSPTHLIKTRGQQVTLRCSPKSGHDTVSWYQQALGQGPQFIFQYYEEEERQRGNFPDRFSGHQFPNYSSELNVNALLLGDSALYLCASSRGLAGGRTRETQYFGPGTRLLVL.